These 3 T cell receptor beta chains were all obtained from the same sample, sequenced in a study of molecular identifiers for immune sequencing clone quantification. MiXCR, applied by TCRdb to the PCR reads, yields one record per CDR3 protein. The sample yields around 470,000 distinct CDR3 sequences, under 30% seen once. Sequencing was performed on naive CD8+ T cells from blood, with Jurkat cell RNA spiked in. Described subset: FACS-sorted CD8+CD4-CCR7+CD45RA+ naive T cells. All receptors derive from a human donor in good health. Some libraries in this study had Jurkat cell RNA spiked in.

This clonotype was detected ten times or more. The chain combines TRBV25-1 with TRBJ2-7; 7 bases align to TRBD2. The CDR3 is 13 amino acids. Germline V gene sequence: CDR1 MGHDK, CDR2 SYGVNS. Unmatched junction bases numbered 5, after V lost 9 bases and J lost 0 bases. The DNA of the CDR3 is TGTGCCAGTAGCGGGCGAAGCTCCTACGAGCAGTACTTC. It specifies CASSGRSSYEQYF.

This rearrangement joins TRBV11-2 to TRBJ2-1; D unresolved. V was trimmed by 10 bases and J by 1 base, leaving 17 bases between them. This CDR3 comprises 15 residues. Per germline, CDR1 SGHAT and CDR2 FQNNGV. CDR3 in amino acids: CAILKESFSYNEQFF. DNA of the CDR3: TGTGCCATCCTTAAGGAATCTTTTTCCTACAATGAGCAGTTCTTC.

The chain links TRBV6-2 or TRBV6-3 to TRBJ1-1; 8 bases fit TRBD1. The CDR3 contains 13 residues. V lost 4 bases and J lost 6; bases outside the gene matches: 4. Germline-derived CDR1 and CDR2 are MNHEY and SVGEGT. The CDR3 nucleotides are TGTGCCAGCAGTTCGACAGGGGCCCCTGAAGCTTTCTTT. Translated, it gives CASSSTGAPEAFF.